Each of the 20 T cell receptor beta chains below was sequenced from the same sample in a study of blood T cell repertoires in COVID-19. Repertoires were generated with immunoSEQ multiplex PCR, while TCRdb's copy carries only in-frame clones and drops some. The table includes 160,000 or so clones, around 80% detected once. Sequenced input: peripheral blood. These receptors all stem from a woman aged 70 to 79 with acute or convalescent COVID-19.

This clone was counted only a few times. This sequence joins TRBV29-1 and TRBJ1-2, with 8 positions matching TRBD1. The junction had 5 bases not matched to a gene; V was cut back by 7 bases and J by 4 bases. Germline CDR1 and CDR2: SQVTM and ANQGSEA. The CDR3 runs to 12 residues. The CDR3 sequence: CSAAGTGYGYTF. In DNA form, the CDR3 reads TGCAGCGCCGCCGGGACAGGCTATGGCTACACCTTC.

This chain joins TRBV9 and TRBJ2-5, with TRBD2 identical over 8 bases. The CDR3 runs 18 residues. The V gene end was trimmed by 2 bases and the J gene end by 1 base; junction bases not matched to a gene: 13. In germline, CDR1 is SGDLS, CDR2 YYNGEE. This CDR3 reads CASSVCREGELSQETQYF. CDR3 DNA sequence: TGTGCCAGCAGCGTTTGTCGGGAGGGCGAATTATCCCAAGAGACCCAGTACTTC.

V and J are TRBV19 and TRBJ2-1; D uncertain. V dropped 3 bases and J dropped 7 bases, with 22 bases sitting between them. Germline values: CDR1 LNHDA, CDR2 SQIVND (reference sequence). The CDR3 has 17 residues. CDR3 bases: TGTGCCAGTAGTATCTACCCGACCCTAGTTTCACCAAATGAGCAGTTCTTC. The encoded protein is CASSIYPTLVSPNEQFF.

V gene TRBV7-9 combines with J gene TRBJ1-1, with D perhaps TRBD1 (5 bases). CDR1 is SEHNR and CDR2 is FQNEAQ in the germline V gene (reference sequence). The CDR3 is 15 residues long. V was clipped by 1 base and J by 5 bases, with 14 bases between them. The CDR3 DNA is TGTGCCAGCAGCTTAGGAGGCCAGGGTTTTACTGAAGCTTTCTTT. It encodes CASSLGGQGFTEAFF.

Notes on this clone: Within the sample, other DNA sequences also encode this same CDR3. The chain combines TRBV5-1 with TRBJ2-1, with 11 bases matching TRBD1. The CDR3 runs to 17 residues. Per the germline V gene, CDR1 is SGHRS and CDR2 is YFSETQ. J gave up 4 bases and V 0 bases, and 6 bases lay outside the gene matches. The CDR3 sequence is CASSLGAGTGGYNEQFF. CDR3 in DNA: TGCGCCAGCAGCTTGGGGGCGGGGACAGGGGGTTACAATGAGCAGTTCTTC.

Only a few counts were recorded for this clone. This chain uses TRBV10-2 with TRBJ2-7, with TRBD2 matching 10 bases. Losses at the gene ends were 7 bases for V and 5 bases for J; bases not matched to a gene: 11. This CDR3 is built from 15 residues. Germline CDR1 and CDR2: WSHSY and SAAADI. CDR3 in DNA: TGCGCCAGCAACCCTAGCGGGAGCCGCGTTCACGAGCAGTACTTC. It translates to CASNPSGSRVHEQYF.

The chain joins TRBV7-2 to TRBJ1-5; TRBD1 is a possible D gene (6 bases). CDR1 is SGHTA, CDR2 FQGNSA, per germline. This CDR3 is 13 amino acids long. Trimming cost V 1 base and J 5 bases, with 6 bases left between them. CDR3 sequence reads: CASSLGTDQPQHF. DNA for the CDR3: TGTGCCAGCAGCTTAGGGACAGATCAGCCCCAGCATTTT.

This chain joins TRBV28 and TRBJ1-2, with 7 bases matching TRBD1. CDR1 is MDHEN, CDR2 SYDVKM, per germline. The junction had 14 bases not matched to a gene; V was cut back by 5 bases and J by 14 bases. This CDR3 contains 13 residues. CDR3 protein: CASSLSRQGLGTF. CDR3 DNA sequence: TGTGCCAGCAGTCTAAGTCGACAGGGACTCGGTACCTTC.

This clone was counted once. The chain recombines TRBV19 with TRBJ2-5, with D possibly TRBD1 on 5 matching bases. This CDR3 has 15 amino acids. In germline, CDR1 is LNHDA, CDR2 SQIVND (reference sequence). The germline V and J ends were trimmed by 4 bases and 4 bases, with 16 bases remaining between them. CDR3 in DNA: TGTGCCAGTAGTACCCGACAGAGGCTTCGAGAGACCCAGTACTTC. Encoded protein: CASSTRQRLRETQYF.

The rearrangement joins TRBV5-1 to TRBJ1-2; 7 nucleotides agree with TRBD1. Germline V lookup: CDR1 SGHRS, CDR2 YFSETQ. Trimming took 7 bases from V and 2 from J; bases not matched to a gene: 8. The length of the CDR3 is 14 residues. DNA for the CDR3: TGCGCCAGCGGCTCCCTGACAGGGAACTATGGCTACACCTTC. Translated: CASGSLTGNYGYTF.

The J gene is TRBJ1-3, the V gene TRBV18; D gene ambiguous. Trimming took 0 bases from V and 8 from J, leaving 11 bases between them. The CDR3 consists of 14 residues. Germline assignment: CDR1 KGHSH and CDR2 LQKENI. CDR3 residues: CASSPPPGLDTIYF. The CDR3 region has the DNA TGTGCCAGCTCACCACCGCCCGGACTGGACACCATATATTTT.

Only a few counts were recorded for this clone. CDR3 protein: CASTPTSGGPYEQYF. As DNA, the CDR3 is TGCGCCAGCACCCCCACTAGCGGGGGGCCCTACGAGCAGTACTTC. The chain carries TRBV5-1 and TRBJ2-7; 12 bases fit TRBD2. This CDR3 is 15 amino acids long. CDR1 is SGHRS, CDR2 YFSETQ, per germline. J gave up 2 bases and V 6 bases, and 6 bases lay outside the gene matches. Based on the CDR3 plus reference TRBV5-1 and TRBJ2-7, the full variable domain is KAGVTQTPRYLIKTRGQQVTLSCSPISGHRSVSWYQQTPGQGLQFLFEYFSETQRNKGNFPGRFSGRQFSNSRSEMNVSTLELGDSALYLCASTPTSGGPYEQYFGPGTRLTVT.

The rearrangement joins TRBV2 to TRBJ1-1; D call uncertain. The CDR3 has 16 amino acids. V was clipped by 5 bases and J by 3 bases, with 19 bases between them. Per germline, CDR1 SNHLY and CDR2 FYNNEI. DNA for the CDR3: TGTGCCAGCAGTAAAGTATCGGCGTTGGCGGACACTGAAGCTTTCTTT. Its translation is CASSKVSALADTEAFF.

This chain connects TRBV7-2 to TRBJ2-1; 7 bases align to TRBD1. J gave up 3 bases and V 5 bases, and 10 bases lay outside the gene matches. Germline assignment: CDR1 SGHTA and CDR2 FQGNSA. This CDR3 comprises 16 residues. CDR3 nucleotide sequence: TGTGCCAGCAGCATAAGACAGGGCTGGATCTACAATGAGCAGTTCTTC. It specifies CASSIRQGWIYNEQFF.

This chain uses TRBV20-1 with TRBJ1-1; D not resolved. V lost 2 bases, J lost 4 bases, and 5 bases lay in between. The CDR3 loop spans 11 amino acids. The germline V gene has CDR1 DFQATT and CDR2 SNEGSKA (reference sequence). CDR3 coding DNA: TGCAGTGCTAGACCTAGCACTGAAGCTTTCTTT. Protein product: CSARPSTEAFF.

J is TRBJ1-2 and V is TRBV19; 11 bases agree with TRBD1. From germline, CDR1 is LNHDA and CDR2 SQIVND (reference sequence). The CDR3 length is 16 residues. After removal of 6 bases from V and 3 bases from J, the junction contained 9 bases not matched to a gene. CDR3: CASRDYRDRGDYGYTF. In nucleotides, the CDR3 is TGTGCCAGTAGGGATTACCGGGACAGGGGGGACTATGGCTACACCTTC.

Here the CDR3 reads CASSGRLGAGGAYNEQFF. Here the CDR3 DNA reads TGTGCCAGCAGCGGACGGCTTGGGGCGGGAGGGGCCTACAATGAGCAGTTCTTC. V and J are TRBV11-2 and TRBJ2-1, with 9 nucleotides matching TRBD2. Losses at the gene ends were 5 bases for V and 2 bases for J; bases not matched to a gene: 13. This CDR3 comprises 18 residues. Germline V lookup: CDR1 SGHAT, CDR2 FQNNGV.

This chain joins TRBV5-6 and TRBJ1-2; possible D gene TRBD1, 6 bases. Trimming removed 0 bases at V and 4 bases at J, with 10 bases between. This CDR3 spans 14 amino acids. CDR1 SGHDT and CDR2 YYEEEE come from the germline V gene. DNA of the CDR3: TGTGCCAGCAGCTTGGGGGGACACCCCTATGGCTACACCTTC. Its translation is CASSLGGHPYGYTF.

The CDR3 region has the DNA TGTGCCAGCAGCCGCCTCGACAGGGCAGATACGCAGTATTTT. It translates to CASSRLDRADTQYF. The V gene is TRBV7-9, the J gene TRBJ2-3; TRBD1 agrees at 7 bases. V gave up 5 bases and J gave up 4 bases; unmatched junction bases: 6. Germline CDR1 is SEHNR and CDR2 is FQNEAQ (reference sequence). This CDR3 contains 14 residues.

The chain recombines TRBV6-2 or TRBV6-3 with TRBJ2-3, with 15 nucleotides matching TRBD2. The CDR3 contains 17 residues. Germline V lookup: CDR1 MNHEY, CDR2 SVGEGT. Trimming took 4 bases from V and 1 from J; bases not matched to a gene: 3. This chain's CDR3 is CASSWTSGRARTDTQYF. Here the CDR3 DNA reads TGTGCCAGCAGTTGGACTAGCGGGAGGGCCCGCACAGATACGCAGTATTTT.